Detailed here is one TCR beta chain. The data are from a study of T-cell memory formation after mild COVID-19. CDR1 is SGHVS and CDR2 is FQNEAQ in the germline V gene. This CDR3 is 15 amino acids long. V gave up 2 bases and J gave up 4 bases; unmatched junction bases: 6. MiXCR, run by TCRdb on the 5' RACE reads, gives a single entry per CDR3 protein. The sample yields some 200,000 distinct CDR3 sequences, over 20% seen once. This sequence originates from an adult woman who had mild COVID-19 (a few samples of this study predate the infection). Cell type and time point are not known. Sequencing used PBMCs or a T cell subset sorted from them (not recorded which). The V gene is TRBV7-8, the J gene TRBJ1-1, with TRBD1 matching 8 bases. CDR3 loop: CASSLHGQGGTEAFF. As DNA, the CDR3 is TGTGCCAGCAGCTTACATGGACAGGGCGGCACTGAAGCTTTCTTT. The full variable domain, with the rest looked up from reference TRBV7-8 and TRBJ1-1, is GAGVSQSPRYKVAKRGQDVALRCDPISGHVSLFWYQQALGQGPEFLTYFQNEAQLDKSGLPSDRFFAERPEGSVSTLKIQRTQQEDSAVYLCASSLHGQGGTEAFFGQGTRLTVV.